This T cell receptor beta chain was identified during a study of Ad26.COV2.S vaccination and SARS-CoV-2 variants. There are 13 residues in the CDR3. From germline, CDR1 is SGHRS and CDR2 YFSETQ. V lost 4 bases to trimming and J lost 2 bases, with 10 bases between them. Points on this clone: Its target is unknown.

TCRdb's copy holds only in-frame clones and misses some; the assay was immunoSEQ multiplex PCR. The sample lists 180,000 or so clones, around nine tenths occurring once. Study findings and constraints: People given the vaccine had a wider spike-specific TCR breadth than placebo recipients did.

The specimen was peripheral blood, collected after recovery from COVID-19. The receptor's source is a human donor who had recovered from COVID-19. The gene calls are TRBV5-1 and TRBJ2-7; TRBD1 is a possible D gene (6 bases). The CDR3 bases are TGCGCCAGCAGCGCCTGGGACACCTACGAGCAGTACTTC. The encoded protein is CASSAWDTYEQYF.